The 32 T cell receptor beta chains below all came from one sample that was sequenced in a study of T cells in women clearing cervical HPV infection. Repertoires were generated with immunoSEQ multiplex PCR, while TCRdb's copy carries only in-frame clones and drops some. Across more than 20,000 clones, the top ten clones capture roughly 3% of the sample. The sequenced material came from blood buffy coat. These receptors all come from a woman aged 18 to 75 with a cervical HPV16 infection that either progressed to CIN3+ or cleared (not recorded which).

Details on this clone: Coverage ceases 3 residues before the CDR3 finishes, and the germline J gene fills in the end. The chain recombines TRBV4-2 with TRBJ1-4, with a possible D match to TRBD1 (5 bases). Trimming removed 4 bases from V and 8 bases from J, with 14 bases in between. Germline V lookup: CDR1 LGHNA, CDR2 YNFKEQ. The CDR3 runs 14 residues. The CDR3 region is CASSPGDGGEKLFF. The sequenced part of the CDR3 DNA is TGTGCCAGCAGCCCGGGGGACGGGGGGGAAAAA.

Regarding this clone: From the germline J gene comes the end of the CDR3, since the read stops 3 residues before it. The chain links TRBV19 to TRBJ1-2; maybe TRBD1 (6 bases). The germline V gene has CDR1 LNHDA and CDR2 SQIVND (reference sequence). This CDR3 has 15 residues. The CDR3 is CASSRRLNRDNDYTF. The sequenced CDR3 bases are TGTGCCAGTAGTAGAAGGTTGAACAGGGACAATGAC.

A word on this clone: Read data end 3 residues before the CDR3 end; the end is taken from the germline J gene. The chain employs TRBV19 and TRBJ2-3; TRBD1 matches 7 bases. The CDR3 totals 14 residues. The germline CDR1 and CDR2 sequences are LNHDA and SQIVND (reference sequence). CDR3 DNA, as far as it was read: TGTGCCAGTACTGTAGACAGGGTCAATCAGCCG. It encodes CASTVDRVNQP. The whole CDR3 is CASTVDRVNQPQYF. The whole variable domain, filled in from reference TRBV19 and TRBJ2-3, reads DGGITQSPKYLFRKEGQNVTLSCEQNLNHDAMYWYRQDPGQGLRLIYYSQIVNDFQKGDIAEGYSVSREKKESFPLTVTSAQKNPTAFYLCASTVDRVNQPQYFGPGTRLTVL.

A word on this clone: The DNA ends 3 residues before the CDR3 does, and the rest of the CDR3 is filled in from the germline J gene. V is TRBV7-3 and J is TRBJ2-4; TRBD2 matches 11 bases. This CDR3 contains 15 residues. V gave up 4 bases and J gave up 8 bases; unmatched junction bases: 7. From germline, CDR1 is SGHTA and CDR2 FQGTGA. The CDR3 bases that were read are TGTGCCAGCAGCTCCAATAGCGGGGGGGCTGACATT. Protein: CASSSNSGGADI. The CDR3 in full is CASSSNSGGADIQYF.

About this clone itself: The CDR3 extends 3 residues past the end of the read, so its final part is completed from the germline J gene. The J gene is TRBJ1-1, the V gene TRBV7-2; 7 positions agree with TRBD1. Germline V gives CDR1 SGHTA, CDR2 FQGNSA. The CDR3 is made up of 15 amino acids. The junction had 7 bases not matched to a gene; V was cut back by 5 bases and J by 1 base. CDR3 DNA, as far as it was read: TGTGCCAGCAGCATACAGGGGCAGGGGAACACTGAA. It translates to CASSIQGQGNTE. Given in full, the CDR3 is CASSIQGQGNTEAFF. The variable domain in full, completed from reference TRBV7-2 and TRBJ1-1, reads GAGVSQSPSNKVTEKGKDVELRCDPISGHTALYWYRQSLGQGLEFLIYFQGNSAPDKSGLPSDRFSAERTGGSVSTLTIQRTQQEDSAVYLCASSIQGQGNTEAFFGQGTRLTVV.

As regards this clone: The CDR3 goes on 3 residues after the read ends, and that part is filled in from the germline J gene. This sequence joins TRBV6-2 or TRBV6-3 and TRBJ2-7; possibly TRBD2 for D (5 bases). From germline, CDR1 is MNHEY and CDR2 SVGEGT. V was clipped by 6 bases and J by 5 bases, with 14 bases between them. There are 13 residues in the CDR3. The sequenced part of the CDR3 DNA is TGTGCCAGCAGCATACGGGGAGTGGACGAG. Protein sequence: CASSIRGVDE. The full CDR3 is CASSIRGVDEQYF.

The CDR3 DNA, read in part, is TGTGCCAGCAGTTACCCCACAGAACGGGAGACC. Its protein is CASSYPTERET. The full CDR3 protein is CASSYPTERETQYF. The chain combines TRBV6-2 or TRBV6-3 with TRBJ2-5; no clear D. The read halts 3 residues ahead of the CDR3 end, with the missing end drawn from the germline J gene. V gave up 2 bases and J gave up 5 bases, with 12 bases separating them. The germline CDR1 and CDR2 sequences are MNHEY and SVGEGT. This CDR3 comprises 14 residues.

A note on this clone: The CDR3 end is not reached by the read, which stops 3 residues before it; the germline J gene fills it in. V is TRBV5-4 and J is TRBJ2-1; unclear D gene. Germline lookup yields CDR1 SGHNT and CDR2 YYREEE (reference sequence). The CDR3 extends over 13 amino acids. Trimming left V 1 base short and J 4 bases short, with 6 bases between. The CDR3 sequence: CASSLPGYNEQFF. The CDR3 DNA, read in part, is TGTGCCAGCAGCTTGCCCGGGTACAATGAG.

About this clone itself: The read comes to an end 3 residues before the CDR3 does, leaving the germline J gene to fill in the end. The chain is built from TRBV9 and TRBJ1-2; TRBD1 matches at 8 bases. Trimming removed 0 bases from V and 0 bases from J; junction bases left unmatched: 7. The CDR3 length is 17 residues. Per germline, CDR1 SGDLS and CDR2 YYNGEE. This CDR3 is CASSVGQGDRSNYGYTF. The sequenced CDR3 bases are TGTGCCAGCAGCGTAGGACAAGGGGACAGGTCTAACTATGGC.

On this clone itself: Relative to the germline gene, one junction end is altered; a read error may explain this. The CDR3 extends 3 residues past the end of the read, so its final part is completed from the germline J gene. The chain carries TRBV7-7 and TRBJ2-1; 9 positions match TRBD1. Germline CDR1 SSHAT, CDR2 FNYEAQ (reference sequence). This CDR3 contains 15 residues. The CDR3 reads CASSSGQGSSNEQFF. CDR3 DNA, as far as it was read: TGTGCTAGCAGCTCCGGACAGGGGTCCTCCAATGAG.

In the case of this clone: The read falls 3 residues short of the CDR3 end, and the missing part is taken from the germline J gene. The rearrangement uses TRBV19 and TRBJ1-2, with 8 bases fitting TRBD1. Germline V gene sequence: CDR1 LNHDA, CDR2 SQIVND (reference sequence). This CDR3 has 14 amino acids. With V trimmed by 10 bases and J by 2 bases, 9 bases remained unmatched. The part of the CDR3 DNA that was read is TGTGCCACCGTACGGACAGGGCGGAACTATGGC. It is translated as CATVRTGRNYG. The full CDR3 sequence reads CATVRTGRNYGYTF.

With respect to this clone: The read finishes 3 residues shy of the CDR3 end, and the germline J gene is used to complete it. The chain has TRBV5-4 and TRBJ2-1, with 7 bases that match TRBD1. V was pared by 6 bases and J by 2 bases, with 8 bases of the junction left unmatched. CDR3 length: 15 residues. CDR1 and CDR2 (germline): SGHNT, YYREEE (reference sequence). The part of the CDR3 DNA that was read is TGTGCCAGCACGCTAGACAGGGCGACCTACAATGAG. Its translation: CASTLDRATYNE. The entire CDR3 protein is CASTLDRATYNEQFF.

Worth noting for this clone: The sequence runs out 3 residues before the end of the CDR3; the remainder is reconstructed from the germline J gene. The chain combines TRBV18 with TRBJ2-3; D gene uncertain. This CDR3 spans 13 amino acids. In germline, CDR1 is KGHSH, CDR2 LQKENI. Trimming left V 0 bases short and J 2 bases short, with 3 bases between. The CDR3 bases that were read are TGTGCCAGCTCACCACCTCTCACAGATACG. It codes for CASSPPLTDT. The CDR3 in full is CASSPPLTDTQYF.

About this clone itself: The read ends 3 residues before the CDR3 terminus; that terminus is restored from the germline J gene. V usage is TRBV24-1 and J usage is TRBJ2-5, with TRBD1 matching 8 bases. CDR1 is KGHDR, CDR2 SFDVKD, per germline. CDR3 length: 15 residues. Trimming removed 2 bases from V and 5 bases from J; junction bases left unmatched: 6. CDR3 sequence: CATSDSQGARETQYF. The CDR3 DNA, read in part, is TGTGCCACCAGTGATTCTCAGGGGGCGCGGGAGACC.

A note on this clone: With the read ending 3 residues before the CDR3 end, the germline J gene is used to fill in that end. The chain combines TRBV6-4 with TRBJ1-6, with a tentative D call TRBD1 (6 bases). Trimming took 6 bases from V and 5 from J, leaving 11 bases between them. Germline V gene sequence: CDR1 MRHNA, CDR2 SNTAGT. The CDR3 is 14 residues long. The part of the CDR3 DNA that was read is TGTGCCAGCAGGGTACAGGGTGATAATTCACCC. This sequence encodes CASRVQGDNSP. The full CDR3 protein reads CASRVQGDNSPLHF.

For this clone: The CDR3 end lies 3 residues beyond the end of the read and is filled in from the germline J gene. V usage is TRBV29-1 and J usage is TRBJ2-1, with D possibly being TRBD1 (5 bases). CDR1 is SQVTM and CDR2 is ANQGSEA in the germline V gene. Trimming pared 7 bases from V and 2 bases from J, leaving 12 bases between. The CDR3 totals 13 residues. CDR3 DNA, as far as it was read: TGCAGCGCCTCCGGCAGGGCCTACAATGAG. This gives the protein CSASGRAYNE. From start to end, the CDR3 is CSASGRAYNEQFF.

With respect to this clone: Read coverage stops 3 residues before the CDR3 terminus; the germline J gene supplies the remainder. The chain combines TRBV20-1 with TRBJ2-3, with 7 bases fitting TRBD1. CDR3 length equals 14 residues. Per the germline V gene, CDR1 is DFQATT and CDR2 is SNEGSKA (reference sequence). The sequenced CDR3 bases are TGCAGTGCTAGAGTTCAGGGGCAGGGGGAGACG. This gives the protein CSARVQGQGET. In full, the CDR3 reads CSARVQGQGETQYF.

Comment on this clone: Read data end 3 residues before the CDR3 end; the end is taken from the germline J gene. The chain is built from TRBV19 and TRBJ1-1; TRBD1 is a possible D gene (6 bases). CDR3 length equals 13 residues. Germline CDR1 is LNHDA and CDR2 is SQIVND (reference sequence). Trimming stripped 9 bases from V and 3 bases from J, with 14 bases between. The part of the CDR3 DNA that was read is TGTGCCAGCCGAATCCGGACAGACACTGAA. The encoded protein is CASRIRTDTE. The entire CDR3 is CASRIRTDTEAFF.

For this clone: The read is 3 residues too short to cover the CDR3 end, so that end is filled in from the germline J gene. The V call is TRBV19, the J call TRBJ1-5, with 9 bases that match TRBD1. The germline V gene has CDR1 LNHDA and CDR2 SQIVND (reference sequence). CDR3 length: 16 residues. Trimming removed 5 bases from V and 6 bases from J; junction bases left unmatched: 11. This CDR3 reads CASSWTGERRIQPQHF. CDR3 DNA, as far as it was read: TGTGCCAGTAGTTGGACAGGGGAGAGGAGGATTCAGCCC.

Remarks on this clone: The read ends 3 residues shy of where the CDR3 ends; the end is completed using the germline J gene. The chain joins TRBV19 to TRBJ1-1; TRBD1 might be the D (6 bases). Trimming removed 6 bases at V and 0 bases at J, with 17 bases between. The CDR3 is 16 amino acids. Per germline, CDR1 LNHDA and CDR2 SQIVND (reference sequence). The CDR3 spells CASSRGRNLVNTEAFF. Partial CDR3 DNA: TGTGCCAGTAGCAGGGGACGTAACCTCGTGAACACTGAA. The full variable domain, completed using reference TRBV19 and TRBJ1-1, is DGGITQSPKYLFRKEGQNVTLSCEQNLNHDAMYWYRQDPGQGLRLIYYSQIVNDFQKGDIAEGYSVSREKKESFPLTVTSAQKNPTAFYLCASSRGRNLVNTEAFFGQGTRLTVV.

Notes on this clone: The CDR3 end lies 3 residues beyond the end of the read and is filled in from the germline J gene. The chain carries TRBV7-9 and TRBJ2-1; D gene ambiguous. CDR1 SEHNR and CDR2 FQNEAQ come from the germline V gene (reference sequence). This CDR3 is 15 amino acids long. V lost 2 bases and J 7 bases, leaving 15 bases between the germline ends. CDR3 DNA, as far as it was read: TGTGCCAGCAGCTTAACAGAGGCCGGATTAAATGAG. It is translated as CASSLTEAGLNE. The CDR3 as a whole reads CASSLTEAGLNEQFF. The variable domain in full, with the rest retrieved from reference TRBV7-9 and TRBJ2-1, is DTGVSQNPRHKITKRGQNVTFRCDPISEHNRLYWYRQTLGQGPEFLTYFQNEAQLEKSRLLSDRFSAERPKGSFSTLEIQRTEQGDSAMYLCASSLTEAGLNEQFFGPGTRLTVL.

To note about this clone: The sequence runs out 3 residues before the end of the CDR3; the remainder is reconstructed from the germline J gene. This rearrangement joins TRBV2 to TRBJ1-2; possibly TRBD1 for D (6 bases). The germline CDR1 and CDR2 sequences are SNHLY and FYNNEI. This CDR3 contains 14 residues. The part of the CDR3 DNA that was read is TGTGCCAGCAGTGATGCAGGGGAGAGGAATGAC. This encodes CASSDAGERND. Given in full, the CDR3 is CASSDAGERNDYTF.

With respect to this clone: The read ends 3 residues shy of where the CDR3 ends; the end is completed using the germline J gene. The V and J genes are TRBV19 and TRBJ1-6; D is perhaps TRBD1 (6 bases). The V gene lost 5 bases and the J gene lost 8 bases, with 16 bases spanning the gap. Germline CDR1 reads LNHDA; CDR2 reads SQIVND (reference sequence). The CDR3 runs to 15 residues. The CDR3 region is CASSGRDTSDSPLHF. The CDR3 bases that were read are TGTGCCAGTAGTGGCCGGGACACCTCCGATTCACCC. Based on the CDR3 plus reference TRBV19 and TRBJ1-6, the full variable domain is DGGITQSPKYLFRKEGQNVTLSCEQNLNHDAMYWYRQDPGQGLRLIYYSQIVNDFQKGDIAEGYSVSREKKESFPLTVTSAQKNPTAFYLCASSGRDTSDSPLHFGNGTRLTVT.

Concerning this clone: The CDR3 extends 3 residues past the end of the read, so its final part is completed from the germline J gene. The chain joins TRBV7-2 to TRBJ1-6; maybe TRBD1 (5 bases). The V gene's germline CDR1 is SGHTA and CDR2 FQGNSA. The CDR3 totals 12 residues. The covered CDR3 bases are TGTGCCAGCAGCCTAGGGGCGAGGCCC. Protein product: CASSLGARP. The CDR3 as a whole reads CASSLGARPLHF.

In the case of this clone: With the read ending 3 residues before the CDR3 end, the germline J gene is used to fill in that end. The J gene is TRBJ2-5, the V gene TRBV5-5; D is uncertain. Germline V lookup: CDR1 SGHKS, CDR2 YYEKEE (reference sequence). Trimming cost V 1 base and J 2 bases, with 12 bases left between them. The CDR3 contains 15 residues. CDR3 protein: CASSLRRREQETQYF. CDR3 DNA (partial): TGTGCCAGCAGCTTGCGGCGGAGAGAGCAAGAGACC. The complete variable domain, with remaining parts taken from reference TRBV5-5 and TRBJ2-5, reads DAGVTQSPTHLIKTRGQQVTLRCSPISGHKSVSWYQQVLGQGPQFIFQYYEKEERGRGNFPDRFSARQFPNYSSELNVNALLLGDSALYLCASSLRRREQETQYFGPGTRLLVL.

Turning to this clone: The CDR3 end is not reached by the read, which stops 3 residues before it; the germline J gene fills it in. V is TRBV7-2 and J is TRBJ2-2, with D hard to call. There are 14 residues in the CDR3. The germline V gene encodes CDR1 SGHTA and CDR2 FQGNSA. With 1 base removed from V and 4 bases from J, the gap between germline ends came to 7 bases. The DNA read from the CDR3 is TGTGCCAGCAGCTTAGAGCTGCTCACCGGGGAG. This gives the protein CASSLELLTGE. The entire CDR3 protein is CASSLELLTGELFF.

A word on this clone: The sequence runs out 3 residues before the end of the CDR3; the remainder is reconstructed from the germline J gene. The chain employs TRBV15 and TRBJ2-5, with D maybe TRBD2 (6 bases). Trimming took off 0 bases at V and 2 bases at J, with 13 bases between the two ends. The CDR3 totals 16 residues. Germline V gives CDR1 LNHNV, CDR2 YYDKDF (reference sequence). The CDR3 spells CATSREWRAPQETQYF. The covered CDR3 bases are TGTGCCACCAGCAGAGAATGGAGGGCCCCACAAGAGACC.

On this clone itself: The CDR3 end falls 3 residues outside the read, so it is completed with the germline J gene. This sequence joins TRBV29-1 and TRBJ1-2, with D hard to call. Trimming cost V 5 bases and J 3 bases, with 13 bases left between them. The CDR3 length is 13 residues. Germline loops: CDR1 SQVTM, CDR2 ANQGSEA. The sequenced CDR3 bases are TGCAGCGTTTACACATCCCCCTACTATGGC. Translating gives CSVYTSPYYG. The CDR3, in full, reads CSVYTSPYYGYTF.

To note about this clone: The read stops 3 residues short of the end of the CDR3; the missing end is completed from the germline J gene. The chain combines TRBV7-6 with TRBJ2-7, with TRBD1 identical over 10 bases. The V gene's germline CDR1 is SGHVS and CDR2 FNYEAQ. Losses at the gene ends were 6 bases for V and 6 bases for J; bases not matched to a gene: 14. This CDR3 contains 16 residues. The CDR3 bases that were read are TGTGCCAGCAGTCATGAGTGGGGACAGGGGAGGGGCGAG. Encoded protein: CASSHEWGQGRGE. The entire CDR3 protein reads CASSHEWGQGRGEQYF.

Of note for this clone: The CDR3 goes on 3 residues after the read ends, and that part is filled in from the germline J gene. This chain connects TRBV5-1 to TRBJ2-1; D is undetermined. Germline V lookup: CDR1 SGHRS, CDR2 YFSETQ. This CDR3 spans 14 amino acids. The germline V and J ends were trimmed by 0 bases and 0 bases, with 4 bases remaining between them. The CDR3 sequence is CASSLGGSYNEQFF. The part of the CDR3 DNA that was read is TGCGCCAGCAGCTTGGGCGGCTCCTACAATGAG.

In the case of this clone: The read ends 3 residues shy of where the CDR3 ends; the end is completed using the germline J gene. The chain has TRBV20-1 and TRBJ2-7; 9 bases match TRBD1. V trimming: 4 bases; J trimming: 5 bases; junction bases outside the gene matches: 9. The CDR3 length is 14 residues. Per germline, CDR1 DFQATT and CDR2 SNEGSKA (reference sequence). The CDR3 loop is CSAKLRTGVNEQYF. The CDR3 bases that were read are TGCAGTGCTAAGCTAAGGACAGGGGTGAACGAG.

In the case of this clone: The DNA ends 3 residues before the CDR3 does, and the rest of the CDR3 is filled in from the germline J gene. The chain carries TRBV27 and TRBJ2-3, with D unclear. Per the germline V gene, CDR1 is MNHEY and CDR2 is SMNVEV (reference sequence). Trimming removed 6 bases from V and 4 bases from J, with 11 bases in between. The CDR3 spans 13 residues. CDR3: CASSPYSSDTQYF. CDR3 bases read: TGTGCCAGCAGCCCCTACAGTTCAGATACG.